This T cell receptor beta chain was retrieved from a study of blood T cell repertoires in COVID-19. Study background: Sites in the United States, Italy and Spain provided acute and convalescent COVID-19 samples.

The V and J ends lost 2 bases and 4 bases, in that order; junction bases with no gene match: 5. The germline V gene has CDR1 SGHTA and CDR2 FQGNSA. There are 16 residues in the CDR3. Per the study methods: Reference gene primers were amplified, and this amplification served to estimate nucleated cell counts. Clones were sequenced by immunoSEQ multiplex PCR, and TCRdb holds only the in-frame ones, with some missing. Clone size and the V and J calls come from that table; the DNA yielded D and trimming. Of 130,000 to 150,000 clones in the sample, 87% were seen once. The chain joins TRBV7-2 to TRBJ2-2, with 9 positions matching TRBD2. The TCR was taken from a man aged 50 to 59 who had recovered from COVID-19. Specimen: peripheral blood. CDR3 coding DNA: TGTGCCAGCAGCTTAATGCAACTAGCGGGCACCGGGGAGCTGTTTTTT. Encoded protein: CASSLMQLAGTGELFF. Together with reference TRBV7-2 and TRBJ2-2, the CDR3 gives the full variable domain: GAGVSQSPSNKVTEKGKDVELRCDPISGHTALYWYRQSLGQGLEFLIYFQGNSAPDKSGLPSDRFSAERTGGSVSTLTIQRTQQEDSAVYLCASSLMQLAGTGELFFGEGSRLTVL.